This TCR beta chain was profiled in a study of T cells in Graves' hyperthyroidism and ophthalmopathy. The CDR3 extends over 14 amino acids. The ends were cut back, 6 bases at V and 2 bases at J, with 10 bases in the middle. Enrolled ophthalmopathy patients presented with a Clinical Activity Score of at least 3, a NOSPECS grade of at least 4, and disease duration under 3 months. This clonotype was picked up many times. Its antigen is currently unknown. Authors of the study amplified TCR beta CDR3 regions from RNA transcripts. The study used the HTBI primer set for a first-round RT-PCR of the TCR CDR3. TCRdb called the multiplex PCR reads again in MiXCR, with one record for every CDR3 protein. The sample carries over 350,000 distinct CDR3 sequences, approximately 18% recorded once. General observations from the study: Blood also carried most thyroid clonotypes expanded above 0.001.

The rearrangement links TRBV12-3 or TRBV12-4 to TRBJ2-2, with D tentatively TRBD1 or TRBD2 (6 bases each). This TCR was recovered from a man aged 18 to 35 with Graves' ophthalmopathy. Sequenced input: blood. The DNA for the CDR3 is TGTGCCAGCAGGGGGGGCCTCAACACCGGGGAGCTGTTTTTT. This translates into CASRGGLNTGELFF.